The TCR beta chain under discussion was sequenced for a study of T-cell memory formation after mild COVID-19. This CDR3 spans 13 amino acids. The germline V and J ends were trimmed by 7 bases and 7 bases, with 14 bases remaining between them. UMIs and sample barcodes were carried by the TCR alpha and TCR beta cDNA libraries that 5'RACE produced using constant-segment primers. TCRdb redid the calling of the 5' RACE reads with MiXCR, one entry per CDR3 protein. The table records about 290,000 distinct CDR3 sequences, roughly 18% of them present only once. V and J are TRBV12-3 or TRBV12-4 and TRBJ1-3; D is uncertain. Material: PBMCs or a T cell subset sorted from them (not recorded which). The receptor comes from a man between 18 and 35 years old who had mild COVID-19 (a few samples of this study predate the infection). Cell type and time point are not known. The CDR3 sequence is CASIPGSGNTIYF. The CDR3 bases are TGTGCCAGCATACCGGGAAGTGGCAACACCATATATTTT.